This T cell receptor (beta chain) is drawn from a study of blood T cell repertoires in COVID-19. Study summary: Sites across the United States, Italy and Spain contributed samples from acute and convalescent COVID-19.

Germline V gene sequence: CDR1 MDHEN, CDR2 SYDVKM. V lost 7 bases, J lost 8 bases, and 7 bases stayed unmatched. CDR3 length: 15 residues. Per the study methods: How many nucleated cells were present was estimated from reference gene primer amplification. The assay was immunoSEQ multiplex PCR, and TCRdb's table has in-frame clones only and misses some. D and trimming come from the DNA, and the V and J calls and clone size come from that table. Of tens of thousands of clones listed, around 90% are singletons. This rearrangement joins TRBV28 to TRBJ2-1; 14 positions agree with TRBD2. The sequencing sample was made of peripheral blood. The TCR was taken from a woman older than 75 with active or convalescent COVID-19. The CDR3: CASISGTSGGYEQFF. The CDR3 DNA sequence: TGTGCCAGCATCTCCGGGACTAGCGGGGGTTATGAGCAGTTCTTC.